Reported below is one TCR beta chain. Its target is not known. The data originate from a study of OX40 agonist ivuxolimab in advanced cancers. The overall study: Earlier treatment with anti-PD-1, anti-PD-L1 or anti-CTLA-4 was permitted, and less than 50% had received some. Three patients had partial responses: one hepatocellular carcinoma, two cutaneous melanoma.

Germline V CDR1 and CDR2: PRHDT, FYEKMQ (reference sequence). This CDR3 region has 16 residues. Trimming removed 5 bases at V and 4 bases at J, with 20 bases between. Method: immunoSEQ multiplex PCR; TCRdb's copy keeps in-frame clones and lacks some. The data hold tens of thousands of clones, with roughly 80% observed a single time. Study-wide results and caveats: Clonal expansion was seen in CD4+ and CD8+ blood T cells by week 6 at 0.1 to 3.0 mg/kg.

The genes are TRBV13 and TRBJ1-1, with D possibly being TRBD1 (6 bases). The sample in question was CD4+ or CD8+ T cells sorted from blood, obtained in a trial of the OX40 agonist ivuxolimab. This clonotype originated in an adult with an advanced solid tumor such as melanoma, head and neck, liver or kidney cancer. The CDR3 spells CASSMGGRTRVTEAFF. The CDR3 nucleotides read TGTGCCAGCAGCATGGGGGGGCGGACTCGCGTCACTGAAGCTTTCTTT.